These T cell receptor beta chains were read from a single sample in a study of blood T cell repertoires in COVID-19. Here immunoSEQ multiplex PCR was the method, and the copy in TCRdb shows in-frame clones only, minus some. The sample consists of around 81,000 clones, roughly 82% of them appearing once. The sequenced sample was peripheral blood. Source of these receptors: a human donor in a cohort sampled during active COVID-19. CDR3s include the opening cysteine and the closing phenylalanine or tryptophan. A D gene is named only where the DNA matches it firmly. For some rows the clone size is stated as once, few or many, or as a class when expanded; others skip it.

CDR3 DNA: TGTGCCAGCAAGCGGACCCTGGGGACCGGGGAGCTGTTTTTT; CDR3 protein: CASKRTLGTGELFF; D gene: NA; V gene: TRBV27; clone size: NA; J gene: TRBJ2-2
CDR3 DNA: TGTGCCAGCAGCTCGGTAGAGGCGGGGGCTTCTGGGGCCAACGTCCTGACTTTC; CDR3 protein: CASSSVEAGASGANVLTF; D gene: NA; V gene: TRBV7-8; clone size: NA; J gene: TRBJ2-6
CDR3 DNA: TGTGCCAGCAGCTTAGGGGACAGGGGCTATGGCTACACCTTC; CDR3 protein: CASSLGDRGYGYTF; D gene: TRBD1; V gene: TRBV7-2; clone size: NA; J gene: TRBJ1-2
CDR3 DNA: TGTGCCAGCAGTTCCAGGGTTGGAAACACCATATATTTT; CDR3 protein: CASSSRVGNTIYF; D gene: NA; V gene: TRBV6-5; clone size: NA; J gene: TRBJ1-3
CDR3 DNA: TGTGCCACCAGCAGAGATTCAAAAGAGACCCAGTACTTC; CDR3 protein: CATSRDSKETQYF; D gene: NA; V gene: TRBV15; clone size: NA; J gene: TRBJ2-5
CDR3 DNA: TGTGCCACCAGTGATTTCAGGGGTAATGAGCAGTTCTTC; CDR3 protein: CATSDFRGNEQFF; D gene: NA; V gene: TRBV24-1; clone size: NA; J gene: TRBJ2-1
CDR3 DNA: TGCGGGGGGAACTCTGGAAACACCATATATTTT; CDR3 protein: CGGNSGNTIYF; D gene: NA; V gene: TRBV29-1; clone size: NA; J gene: TRBJ1-3
CDR3 DNA: TGTGCCAGCAGCCCCCACGGGGTGGGCCCGAAGGAAGCTTTCTTT; CDR3 protein: CASSPHGVGPKEAFF; D gene: NA; V gene: TRBV5-8; clone size: NA; J gene: TRBJ1-1
CDR3 DNA: TGTGCCAGCAGCTCCCGGGGATCAACTAATGAAAAACTGTTTTTT; CDR3 protein: CASSSRGSTNEKLFF; D gene: NA; V gene: TRBV6-5; clone size: NA; J gene: TRBJ1-4
CDR3 DNA: TGTGCCAGTAATAAGGGACAGGGCCACACTGAAGCTTTCTTT; CDR3 protein: CASNKGQGHTEAFF; D gene: TRBD1; V gene: TRBV25-1; clone size: NA; J gene: TRBJ1-1
CDR3 DNA: TGCGCCAGCAGAACCGGGACAGGGGATTCACCCCTCCACTTT; CDR3 protein: CASRTGTGDSPLHF; D gene: TRBD1; V gene: TRBV5-1; clone size: NA; J gene: TRBJ1-6
CDR3 DNA: TGTGCCAGCCGGGACAGGGGCAACGAGCAGTACTTC; CDR3 protein: CASRDRGNEQYF; D gene: TRBD1; V gene: TRBV6-5; clone size: NA; J gene: TRBJ2-7
CDR3 DNA: TGCGCCAGCAGCCCGTTGACAGGGCCCTTGATGAACACTGAAGCTTTCTTT; CDR3 protein: CASSPLTGPLMNTEAFF; D gene: TRBD1; V gene: TRBV5-1; clone size: NA; J gene: TRBJ1-1
CDR3 DNA: TGCGCCAGCAGCTTGGGGCCTGGACAGGGAAAATACGAGCAGTACTTC; CDR3 protein: CASSLGPGQGKYEQYF; D gene: TRBD1; V gene: TRBV5-1; clone size: NA; J gene: TRBJ2-7
CDR3 DNA: TGTGCCAGCAGCTTGAAGGGGGCGAATGGCTACACCTTC; CDR3 protein: CASSLKGANGYTF; D gene: TRBD1; V gene: TRBV5-4; clone size: NA; J gene: TRBJ1-2
CDR3 DNA: TGTGCCAGTAGTACGGGGGGGAAGAGAAATGAGCAGTTCTTC; CDR3 protein: CASSTGGKRNEQFF; D gene: TRBD2; V gene: TRBV19; clone size: NA; J gene: TRBJ2-1
CDR3 DNA: TGTGCCAGCAGTTTATCGATAGTCAGGGGGAACCCCTACGAGCAGTACTTC; CDR3 protein: CASSLSIVRGNPYEQYF; D gene: TRBD1; V gene: TRBV27; clone size: few; J gene: TRBJ2-7
CDR3 DNA: TGTGCCAGCAGCTCCACTAAAACAACCTACGAGCAGTACTTC; CDR3 protein: CASSSTKTTYEQYF; D gene: NA; V gene: TRBV5-6; clone size: NA; J gene: TRBJ2-7
CDR3 DNA: TGTGCCATCAGTCCTAGCGGGGCGACAGAGACCCAGTACTTC; CDR3 protein: CAISPSGATETQYF; D gene: TRBD2; V gene: TRBV10-3; clone size: NA; J gene: TRBJ2-5
CDR3 DNA: TGTGCCTGGACCCCGAGGGCTGAAGCTTTCTTT; CDR3 protein: CAWTPRAEAFF; D gene: NA; V gene: TRBV30; clone size: NA; J gene: TRBJ1-1
CDR3 DNA: TGTGCCAGCTCACCACCAACGGGGGGAGTCTCCAATGAGCAGTTCTTC; CDR3 protein: CASSPPTGGVSNEQFF; D gene: TRBD2; V gene: TRBV18; clone size: NA; J gene: TRBJ2-1
CDR3 DNA: TGCGCCAGCAGCGTCCCCACTCATGGCGGGGAGCTGTTTTTT; CDR3 protein: CASSVPTHGGELFF; D gene: NA; V gene: TRBV5-1; clone size: NA; J gene: TRBJ2-2
CDR3 DNA: TGTGCCAGCAGTTCCGACAGGATGGGTGAAGCTTTCTTT; CDR3 protein: CASSSDRMGEAFF; D gene: NA; V gene: TRBV6-6; clone size: NA; J gene: TRBJ1-1
CDR3 DNA: TGTGCCAGTAGTAAGAGGACAGGGGACACTGAAGCTTTCTTT; CDR3 protein: CASSKRTGDTEAFF; D gene: TRBD1; V gene: TRBV19; clone size: many; J gene: TRBJ1-1
CDR3 DNA: TGTGCCAGCAGCTCTGGGACTAGCCGAGAGACCCAGTACTTC; CDR3 protein: CASSSGTSRETQYF; D gene: TRBD2; V gene: TRBV3-1/TRBV3-2; clone size: NA; J gene: TRBJ2-5
CDR3 DNA: TGTGCCAGCAGTTACCGACAGGGGGAAGCTTTCTTT; CDR3 protein: CASSYRQGEAFF; D gene: TRBD1; V gene: TRBV6-5; clone size: NA; J gene: TRBJ1-1
CDR3 DNA: TGTGCCAGCGCCCTCCAGACAGGGGCCACTGAAGCTTTCTTT; CDR3 protein: CASALQTGATEAFF; D gene: TRBD1; V gene: TRBV28; clone size: NA; J gene: TRBJ1-1
CDR3 DNA: TGCGCCAGCAGCGGCCAGGCCACCCCAGGGCAGCCCCAGCATTTT; CDR3 protein: CASSGQATPGQPQHF; D gene: NA; V gene: TRBV5-1; clone size: NA; J gene: TRBJ1-5
CDR3 DNA: TGCGCCAGCAGCCAGGCTATCTCGGGCTATGGCTACACCTTC; CDR3 protein: CASSQAISGYGYTF; D gene: NA; V gene: TRBV4-1; clone size: few; J gene: TRBJ1-2
CDR3 DNA: TGCGCCAGCAGCCCTATGTCGACAGGGGTGGTAAAACTGTTTTTT; CDR3 protein: CASSPMSTGVVKLFF; D gene: TRBD1; V gene: TRBV5-1; clone size: NA; J gene: TRBJ1-4
CDR3 DNA: TGTGCCAGCTCACCACCCGGTGGCTATAATTCACCCCTCCACTTT; CDR3 protein: CASSPPGGYNSPLHF; D gene: NA; V gene: TRBV18; clone size: NA; J gene: TRBJ1-6
CDR3 DNA: TGTGCCAGCTCACCGGGGCCGGAAGGCTACACCTTC; CDR3 protein: CASSPGPEGYTF; D gene: NA; V gene: TRBV18; clone size: NA; J gene: TRBJ1-2
CDR3 DNA: TGTGCCAGCAGCTTAGAACCCAATACGGGACAGGGATCCTACGAGCAGTACTTC; CDR3 protein: CASSLEPNTGQGSYEQYF; D gene: TRBD1; V gene: TRBV7-6; clone size: NA; J gene: TRBJ2-7
CDR3 DNA: TGCGCCAGCAGCCAATCTAGGGGCCCCTACGAGCAGTACTTC; CDR3 protein: CASSQSRGPYEQYF; D gene: NA; V gene: TRBV4-3; clone size: NA; J gene: TRBJ2-7
CDR3 DNA: TGTGCCAGTACCCCGAGCCCCCACTTATCGATGGACACCGGGGAGCTGTTTTTT; CDR3 protein: CASTPSPHLSMDTGELFF; D gene: NA; V gene: TRBV19; clone size: NA; J gene: TRBJ2-2
CDR3 DNA: TGTGCCAGCAGCTCTTCGGACAGGGGGAGTGAAAAACTGTTTTTT; CDR3 protein: CASSSSDRGSEKLFF; D gene: TRBD1; V gene: TRBV3-1/TRBV3-2; clone size: once; J gene: TRBJ1-4
CDR3 DNA: TGTGCCAGCAGCTCCGATACTAGCGGGGGGGCCTACGAGCAGTACTTC; CDR3 protein: CASSSDTSGGAYEQYF; D gene: TRBD2; V gene: TRBV5-6; clone size: few; J gene: TRBJ2-7
CDR3 DNA: TGCGCCAGTCAGAGACAGGGGGCAGGCTCCTACGAGCAGTACTTC; CDR3 protein: CASQRQGAGSYEQYF; D gene: TRBD1; V gene: TRBV10-2; clone size: few; J gene: TRBJ2-7
CDR3 DNA: TGTGCCTGGAGTGAGCTCGTGACGGGGCGGGGGTACACCTTC; CDR3 protein: CAWSELVTGRGYTF; D gene: NA; V gene: TRBV30; clone size: NA; J gene: TRBJ1-2
CDR3 DNA: TGCGCCAGCAGCTTGGCTGGGCAGGGGGTAGATACGCAGTATTTT; CDR3 protein: CASSLAGQGVDTQYF; D gene: TRBD1; V gene: TRBV5-1; clone size: NA; J gene: TRBJ2-3
CDR3 DNA: TGCGCCAGCAGCTTGGCCGGGGGCACCGGGGAGCTGTTTTTT; CDR3 protein: CASSLAGGTGELFF; D gene: NA; V gene: TRBV5-1; clone size: NA; J gene: TRBJ2-2
CDR3 DNA: TGTGCCAGCAGTTGGGGCGCACGCATTCGGCAGTACTTC; CDR3 protein: CASSWGARIRQYF; D gene: NA; V gene: TRBV12-3/TRBV12-4; clone size: NA; J gene: TRBJ2-7
CDR3 DNA: TGCGCCAGCAGCTCGTCAGGGGATTATGGCTACACCTTC; CDR3 protein: CASSSSGDYGYTF; D gene: NA; V gene: TRBV5-1; clone size: NA; J gene: TRBJ1-2
CDR3 DNA: TGTGCCAGCAGCGCGGGACTAGCGGGGGGCCTTGCGGAGCAGTACTTC; CDR3 protein: CASSAGLAGGLAEQYF; D gene: TRBD2; V gene: TRBV5-4; clone size: NA; J gene: TRBJ2-7
CDR3 DNA: TGTGCCAGTAGTATCCGGGGAGGAGGTCAGCCCCAGCATTTT; CDR3 protein: CASSIRGGGQPQHF; D gene: NA; V gene: TRBV19; clone size: NA; J gene: TRBJ1-5
CDR3 DNA: TGCGCCAGCAGCCAAGTCCCGGGTAGCGGGGACTACGAGCAGTACTTC; CDR3 protein: CASSQVPGSGDYEQYF; D gene: TRBD2; V gene: TRBV4-1; clone size: few; J gene: TRBJ2-7
CDR3 DNA: TGCGCCAGCAGCCCCGGGACAGGGATTTCTTCACCCCTCCACTTT; CDR3 protein: CASSPGTGISSPLHF; D gene: TRBD1; V gene: TRBV5-1; clone size: NA; J gene: TRBJ1-6
CDR3 DNA: TGTGCCAGCAGTCCAGACAGGGACAATGAGCAGTTCTTC; CDR3 protein: CASSPDRDNEQFF; D gene: TRBD1; V gene: TRBV12-3/TRBV12-4; clone size: NA; J gene: TRBJ2-1
CDR3 DNA: TGTGCCAGCAGCCTAACGACGGAGGGGGCCTATGGCTACACCTTC; CDR3 protein: CASSLTTEGAYGYTF; D gene: TRBD1; V gene: TRBV7-2; clone size: NA; J gene: TRBJ1-2
CDR3 DNA: TGTGCCAGCTCACAAGGATCACAGGGGGCGCAGAGTGGCTACACCTTC; CDR3 protein: CASSQGSQGAQSGYTF; D gene: TRBD1; V gene: TRBV18; clone size: NA; J gene: TRBJ1-2
CDR3 DNA: TGTGCCAGCTGTGCCTCGTCCGGACAACAGAAGTACGAGCAGTACTTC; CDR3 protein: CASCASSGQQKYEQYF; D gene: NA; V gene: TRBV6-1; clone size: NA; J gene: TRBJ2-7
CDR3 DNA: TGTGCCGGGCAGGGGGCCGTGAACACTGAAGCTTTCTTT; CDR3 protein: CAGQGAVNTEAFF; D gene: TRBD1; V gene: TRBV6-5; clone size: NA; J gene: TRBJ1-1
CDR3 DNA: TGTGCCAGCAGTTCCTATGTAGGGACAGGTCATCAGCCCCAGCATTTT; CDR3 protein: CASSSYVGTGHQPQHF; D gene: TRBD1; V gene: TRBV5-8; clone size: NA; J gene: TRBJ1-5
CDR3 DNA: TGTGCCAGCAGCTCCACAGCCGGGAACACTGAAGCTTTCTTT; CDR3 protein: CASSSTAGNTEAFF; D gene: NA; V gene: TRBV13; clone size: NA; J gene: TRBJ1-1
CDR3 DNA: TGTGCCAGCAGTGCAGAGGGCGGAAGTTCTGGAAACACCATATATTTT; CDR3 protein: CASSAEGGSSGNTIYF; D gene: NA; V gene: TRBV2; clone size: few; J gene: TRBJ1-3
CDR3 DNA: TGTGCCACCAGCACCGGGGGGGGGTCGGGAAACACCATATATTTT; CDR3 protein: CATSTGGGSGNTIYF; D gene: NA; V gene: TRBV15; clone size: NA; J gene: TRBJ1-3
CDR3 DNA: TGCGCCAGCAGCCCCACCTTGGGACACATAAATGGCTACACCTTC; CDR3 protein: CASSPTLGHINGYTF; D gene: NA; V gene: TRBV5-1; clone size: NA; J gene: TRBJ1-2
CDR3 DNA: TGTGCCAGCAGCTTAGGGGGGTTTAACGAGCAGTACTTC; CDR3 protein: CASSLGGFNEQYF; D gene: NA; V gene: TRBV7-3; clone size: NA; J gene: TRBJ2-7